This TCR beta chain was profiled in a study of T-cell reconstitution after alpha-beta-depleted transplantation in children. Study-wide results and caveats: Surviving recipient T cells and thymic progenitors accounted for the high day-60 TCRbeta diversity observed in some patients. Reportedly, only several hundred clones from non-depleted graft cells drove alpha-beta T-cell counts at about two months. Once a year had passed after transplant, T-cell counts and diversity came mostly from newly produced T cells.

Germline loops: CDR1 SGDLS, CDR2 YYNGEE. Trimming removed 6 bases from V and 1 base from J, with 15 bases in between. The length of the CDR3 is 15 residues. Unique molecular identifiers were incorporated into the prepared TCRbeta library. TCRdb passed the PCR reads through MiXCR, listing each CDR3 protein once. Among about 500,000 distinct CDR3 sequences listed, roughly 10% were seen once. This clonotype was found a few times. Its antigen is undetermined. The specimen comprised PBMCs, mostly from graft donor cells, sampled 180 days after TCRalphabeta/CD19-depleted stem cell transplant. The V gene is TRBV9, the J gene TRBJ2-3; no clear D gene. This TCR came from a female patient aged 2-15 years who had a stem cell transplant for aplastic anemia, so the T cells may come from the graft donor. The CDR3, as DNA: TGTGCCAGCAACCCCCTGGGCACCCGCACAGATACGCAGTATTTT. This codes for CASNPLGTRTDTQYF. Combining the CDR3 with reference TRBV9 and TRBJ2-3 gives the whole variable domain DSGVTQTPKHLITATGQRVTLRCSPRSGDLSVYWYQQSLDQGLQFLIQYYNGEERAKGNILERFSAQQFPDLHSELNLSSLELGDSALYFCASNPLGTRTDTQYFGPGTRLTVL.